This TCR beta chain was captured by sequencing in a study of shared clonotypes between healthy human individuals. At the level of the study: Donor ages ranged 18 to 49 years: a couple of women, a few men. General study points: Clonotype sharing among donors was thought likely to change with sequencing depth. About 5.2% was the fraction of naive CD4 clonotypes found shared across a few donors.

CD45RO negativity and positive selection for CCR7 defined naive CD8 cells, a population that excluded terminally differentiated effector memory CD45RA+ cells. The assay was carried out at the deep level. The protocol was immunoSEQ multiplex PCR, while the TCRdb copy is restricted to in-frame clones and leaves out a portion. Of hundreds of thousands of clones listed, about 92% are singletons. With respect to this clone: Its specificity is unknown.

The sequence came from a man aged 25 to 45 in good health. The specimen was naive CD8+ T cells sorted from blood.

This CDR3 reads CASSLAGTGMTEAFF. The CDR3 DNA is TGTGCCAGTAGTTTAGCCGGGACAGGGATGACTGAAGCTTTCTTT. This chain uses TRBV19 with TRBJ1-1; 9 positions match TRBD1. Germline assignment: CDR1 LNHDA and CDR2 SQIVND (reference sequence). Trimming cost V 5 bases and J 5 bases; bases outside gene matches: 9. CDR3 length equals 15 residues.